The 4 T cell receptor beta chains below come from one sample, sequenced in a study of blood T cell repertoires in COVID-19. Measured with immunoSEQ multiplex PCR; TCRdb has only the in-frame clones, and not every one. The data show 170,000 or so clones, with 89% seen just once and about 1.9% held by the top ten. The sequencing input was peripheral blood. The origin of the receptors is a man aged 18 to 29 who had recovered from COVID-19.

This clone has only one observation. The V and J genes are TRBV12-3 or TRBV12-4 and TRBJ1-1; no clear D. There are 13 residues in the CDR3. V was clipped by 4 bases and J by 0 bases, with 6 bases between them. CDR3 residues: CASSSTLNTEAFF. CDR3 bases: TGTGCCAGCAGTTCAACACTGAACACTGAAGCTTTCTTT.

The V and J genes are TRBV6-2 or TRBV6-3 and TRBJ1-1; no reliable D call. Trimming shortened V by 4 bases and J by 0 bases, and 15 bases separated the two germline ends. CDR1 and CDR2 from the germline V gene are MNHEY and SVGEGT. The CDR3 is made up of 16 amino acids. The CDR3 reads CASSWAQFSMNTEAFF. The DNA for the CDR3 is TGTGCCAGCAGTTGGGCCCAGTTCTCCATGAACACTGAAGCTTTCTTT.

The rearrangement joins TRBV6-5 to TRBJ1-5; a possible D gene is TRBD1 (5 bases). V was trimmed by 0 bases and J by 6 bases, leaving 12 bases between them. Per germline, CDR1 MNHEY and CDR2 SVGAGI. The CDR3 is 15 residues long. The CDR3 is CASSYSGVMGQPQHF. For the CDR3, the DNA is TGTGCCAGCAGTTACTCAGGGGTAATGGGTCAGCCCCAGCATTTT.

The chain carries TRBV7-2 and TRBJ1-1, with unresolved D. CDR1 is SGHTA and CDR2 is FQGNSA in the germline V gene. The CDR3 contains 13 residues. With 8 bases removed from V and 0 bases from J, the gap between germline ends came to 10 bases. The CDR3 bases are TGTGCCAGCCTCGCAACAGTGAACACTGAAGCTTTCTTT. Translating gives CASLATVNTEAFF.